One sample yielded the 17 T cell receptor beta chains listed below, sequenced in a study of tumor-infiltrating lymphocytes in primary liver carcinoma. It was from about 19-30 mg of unsorted bulk tissue that RNA and DNA were co-extracted. TCR beta cDNA was reverse-transcribed from roughly 0.45 ug of total RNA. The reaction used a constant-region primer and ProtoScript II reverse transcriptase. Three nested multiplex PCR rounds, a slightly modified ARM-PCR, produced the libraries for TCR beta. The study ran its first two PCR rounds for nine to eleven cycles each, using TRBV1-TRBV30 forward primers and a C-beta reverse primer. TCRdb re-derived calls from the multiplex PCR reads in MiXCR, one entry per CDR3 protein. This sample has 100,000 to 150,000 distinct CDR3 sequences; 64% occur once, and the top ten carry 8.4%. Specimen: liver tumor tissue from sampling region 3. Stated subset: tumor region T3, left-lateral pole. The receptors stem from a woman aged 55 to 70 with primary liver carcinoma and hepatitis B virus infection.

This chain uses TRBV28 with TRBJ2-5, with 10 bases fitting TRBD2. Germline CDR1 reads MDHEN; CDR2 reads SYDVKM. This CDR3 region has 16 residues. With V trimmed by 7 bases and J by 5 bases, 13 bases remained unmatched. The CDR3 nucleotides read TGTGCCAGCATTTTTCCAGCGGGAGGGCGGGGGGAGACCCAGTACTTC. It codes for CASIFPAGGRGETQYF.

This clonotype was recorded a few times. This could be a read error, since a much larger clone is one nucleotide away. V and J are TRBV12-2 and TRBJ2-6; TRBD2, the table's D call, lacks a check against the DNA. TRBV12-2 is reported as a pseudogene. The CDR3 is 15 amino acids. CDR3 DNA: TGTGCATCGGACCGCGGGGGCACTGGGGCCAACGTCCTGACTTTC. Residues: CASDRGGTGANVLTF.

Details on this clonotype: This may stem from a read error, because a much larger clone lies one nucleotide away. The V call is TRBV6-2 or TRBV6-3, the J call TRBJ2-5; 8 nucleotides match TRBD1. This CDR3 contains 16 residues. Germline CDR1 reads MNHEY; CDR2 reads SVGEGT. The junction had 6 bases not matched to a gene; V was cut back by 2 bases and J by 1 base. CDR3 nucleotide sequence: TGTGCCAGCAGTTACGGACTGGGACAGGTCCAAGAGACCCAGTACTTC. It specifies CASSYGLGQVQETQYF.

To note about this clonotype: A read error may produce the germline difference seen at one junction end. The V and J genes are TRBV11-3 and TRBJ2-3; 8 nucleotides agree with TRBD1. The CDR3 is 13 residues long. From germline, CDR1 is SGHNT and CDR2 YENEEA. As DNA, the CDR3 is TGTACCAGCAGTTCACCGGGGACAGGAAGCAAGTATTTT. Translating gives CTSSSPGTGSKYF.

This rearrangement joins TRBV7-9 to TRBJ1-4; 7 bases fit TRBD1. CDR1 is SEHNR, CDR2 FQNEAQ, per germline (reference sequence). CDR3 length: 17 residues. V dropped 5 bases and J dropped 0; count of bases not matched to a gene: 9. CDR3 DNA: TGTGCCAGCAGCCATCTCGATACAGGGGCAACTAATGAAAAACTGTTTTTT. Its translation: CASSHLDTGATNEKLFF.

This clonotype has at least ten counts. This sequence joins TRBV11-2 and TRBJ2-2; the D gene is possibly TRBD2 (6 bases). The CDR3 totals 17 residues. The ends were cut back, 1 base at V and 1 base at J, with 13 bases in the middle. From germline, CDR1 is SGHAT and CDR2 FQNNGV. The DNA of the CDR3 is TGTGCCAGCAGCTTAGTGGGGGGAGCGAGGAACACCGGGGAGCTGTTTTTT. As protein: CASSLVGGARNTGELFF.

This clonotype was detected many times. The J gene is TRBJ2-3, the V gene TRBV5-5; TRBD1 matches 7 bases. Trimming at V came to 3 bases and at J to 2 bases, leaving 6 bases not matched to a gene. CDR3 length: 15 residues. Germline loops: CDR1 SGHKS, CDR2 YYEKEE (reference sequence). CDR3 region: CASSWTGVYTDTQYF. For the CDR3, the DNA is TGTGCCAGCAGCTGGACAGGAGTTTACACAGATACGCAGTATTTT.

This clonotype was seen many times. The chain couples TRBV14 to TRBJ2-7; perhaps TRBD1 as D (5 bases). The CDR3 sequence is 13 residues long. Germline CDR1 is SGHDN and CDR2 is FVKESK. Trimming took off 1 base at V and 9 bases at J, with 13 bases between the two ends. The CDR3 coding sequence is TGTGCCAGCAGCCAAGGCCAGGGAAGGATGCAGTACTTC. Its translation is CASSQGQGRMQYF.

This clonotype was seen once. The chain is built from TRBV30 and TRBJ2-2; 11 nucleotides align to TRBD2. The CDR3 loop spans 14 amino acids. With V trimmed by 4 bases and J by 4 bases, 2 bases remained unmatched. Germline CDR1 GTSNPN, CDR2 SVGIG (reference sequence). The CDR3 here is CAWKTSGITGELFF. Here the CDR3 DNA reads TGTGCCTGGAAGACTAGCGGGATCACCGGGGAGCTGTTTTTT.

The table lists this clonotype with many counts. The junction does not match germline at one end; this may be a read error. This sequence joins TRBV5-5 and TRBJ2-5; 7 bases line up with TRBD1. The CDR3 consists of 10 residues. Germline-derived CDR1 and CDR2 are SGHKS and YYEKEE (reference sequence). CDR3 coding DNA: TGTGCCAGCACCTTTGGGACAGAACACTTC. This sequence encodes CASTFGTEHF. Using reference TRBV5-5 and TRBJ2-5 for the parts outside the CDR3, the full variable domain is DAGVTQSPTHLIKTRGQQVTLRCSPISGHKSVSWYQQVLGQGPQFIFQYYEKEERGRGNFPDRFSARQFPNYSSELNVNALLLGDSALYLCASTFGTEHFGPGTRLLVL.

The V gene is TRBV10-3, the J gene TRBJ2-3, with TRBD1 matching over 8 bases. This CDR3 has 17 amino acids. Per the germline V gene, CDR1 is ENHRY and CDR2 is SYGVKD. V was clipped by 6 bases and J by 8 bases; unmatched bases: 19. CDR3 amino acids: CAISSTAGAGGTPTQYF. CDR3 coding DNA: TGTGCCATCAGCTCAACGGCCGGGGCAGGGGGCACACCTACGCAGTATTTT.

As for this clonotype: This may stem from a read error, because a much larger clone lies one nucleotide away. The J gene is TRBJ2-7, the V gene TRBV4-1, with D possibly called TRBD1 or TRBD2 (5 bases each). Germline CDR1 and CDR2: MGHRA and YSYEKL. This CDR3 contains 15 residues. The CDR3 DNA is TGCGCCAGCAGCCAAGAGGAGGCAGGGTTCTACGACCAGTACTTC. It yields the protein CASSQEEAGFYDQYF.

V and J are TRBV10-3 and TRBJ1-1; the D gene is possibly TRBD1 (6 bases). The germline gives CDR1 ENHRY, CDR2 SYGVKD. This CDR3 comprises 15 residues. V was clipped by 0 bases and J by 1 base, with 9 bases between them. The CDR3 protein is CAISESPGENTEAFF. CDR3 nucleotide sequence: TGTGCCATCAGTGAGTCCCCAGGGGAGAACACTGAAGCTTTCTTT.

This clonotype was seen repeatedly, ten times or more. This CDR3 is CASSLAGQGSSYEQYF. The CDR3 coding sequence is TGTGCCAGCAGCTTAGCCGGACAGGGGTCTTCCTACGAGCAGTACTTC. This sequence joins TRBV7-9 and TRBJ2-7; TRBD1 agrees at 9 bases. Trimming removed 0 bases from V and 1 base from J; junction bases left unmatched: 4. Looked up from germline, CDR1 is SEHNR and CDR2 is FQNEAQ (reference sequence). This CDR3 contains 16 residues.

As concerns this clonotype: One end of the junction varies from germline; a read error may be responsible. The chain couples TRBV5-5 to TRBJ2-3; D possibly matches TRBD1 or TRBD2 (5 bases each). The germline gives CDR1 SGHKS, CDR2 YYEKEE (reference sequence). The CDR3 consists of 16 residues. CDR3 residues: CATSLGVVGVADTQYF. The CDR3 region has the DNA TGTGCCACCAGCTTGGGGGTTGTGGGAGTGGCCGATACGCAGTATTTT.

Comments on this clonotype: At one of its ends the junction is not consistent with the germline gene, which may arise from a read error. The chain employs TRBV28 and TRBJ2-1; D unclear. Germline loops: CDR1 MDHEN, CDR2 SYDVKM. The CDR3 length is 14 residues. CDR3 coding DNA: TGTGCCAGCAGTTTCTTCACGGCCGACAATGAGCAGCTCTTC. The encoded protein is CASSFFTADNEQLF.

This clonotype is medium-sized within its sample. This rearrangement joins TRBV28 to TRBJ2-5; D not resolved. Germline values: CDR1 MDHEN, CDR2 SYDVKM. This CDR3 has 11 amino acids. V lost 6 bases and J lost 5, with 7 bases in between. CDR3 sequence: CASSLSETQYF. The CDR3 DNA follows: TGTGCCAGCAGCTTAAGTGAGACCCAGTACTTC.